These 30 T cell receptor beta chains share one sample of origin, sequenced in a study of blood T cell repertoires in COVID-19. The data were produced by immunoSEQ multiplex PCR, yet TCRdb's version contains in-frame clones alone and is incomplete. The table lists about 220,000 clones, 75% to 85% of them singletons. Sequenced input: peripheral blood. The origin of the receptors is a man in his forties or fifties with active or convalescent COVID-19.

This rearrangement joins TRBV5-1 to TRBJ2-5, with TRBD1 matching 10 bases. The junction had 3 bases not matched to a gene; V was cut back by 0 bases and J by 4 bases. The germline V gene has CDR1 SGHRS and CDR2 YFSETQ. The CDR3 is 15 amino acids. CDR3 DNA sequence: TGCGCCAGCAGCTTGGCTGGGACAGGGGTAGAGACCCAGTACTTC. It specifies CASSLAGTGVETQYF.

The chain couples TRBV7-8 to TRBJ1-1; D remains ambiguous. V was shortened by 8 bases and J by 1 base, with 17 bases between the two germline ends. CDR3 length: 15 residues. Germline V lookup: CDR1 SGHVS, CDR2 FQNEAQ. The CDR3 here is CASYLRGTSNTEAFF. The CDR3 nucleotides are TGTGCCAGCTACCTCCGCGGAACCTCGAACACTGAAGCTTTCTTT.

CDR3 sequence reads: CASSLAGGGNTEAFF. In nucleotides, the CDR3 is TGCGCCAGCAGCTTGGCTGGGGGAGGAAACACTGAAGCTTTCTTT. The V call is TRBV5-1, the J call TRBJ1-1; D perhaps matches TRBD1 (5 bases). Germline loops: CDR1 SGHRS, CDR2 YFSETQ. Trimming took off 0 bases at V and 2 bases at J, with 11 bases between the two ends. The CDR3 sequence is 15 residues long.

The chain is built from TRBV5-4 and TRBJ1-1, with 9 bases lining up with TRBD1. V lost 0 bases and J lost 6; bases outside the gene matches: 6. CDR1 is SGHNT, CDR2 YYREEE, per germline (reference sequence). The CDR3 runs to 15 residues. CDR3 DNA: TGTGCCAGCAGCTTGGGGGGACAGGGAGGTTCTGAAGCTTTCTTT. It codes for CASSLGGQGGSEAFF.

CDR3 in amino acids: CASSQARGQGYGYTF. The DNA of the CDR3 is TGCGCCAGCAGCCAAGCCCGGGGACAGGGGTATGGCTACACCTTC. The V and J genes are TRBV4-1 and TRBJ1-2, with 10 positions matching TRBD1. Germline assignment: CDR1 MGHRA and CDR2 YSYEKL. V lost 1 base to trimming and J lost 5 bases; unmatched junction nucleotides: 4. The CDR3 covers 15 residues.

Only one count was recorded for this clone. DNA for the CDR3: TGTGCCACTAAGCGGGGGTACTTAACCTACGAGCAGTACGTC. Encoded protein: CATKRGYLTYEQYV. This chain links TRBV27 with TRBJ2-7; the match to TRBD2 covers 8 bases. The CDR3 extends over 14 amino acids. Germline V gene sequence: CDR1 MNHEY, CDR2 SMNVEV (reference sequence). Trimming took 10 bases from V and 2 from J; bases not matched to a gene: 10.

This chain connects TRBV6-6 to TRBJ1-5; TRBD1 might be the D (5 bases). Germline-derived CDR1 and CDR2 are MNHNY and SVGAGI (reference sequence). V gave up 5 bases and J gave up 0 bases, with 14 bases separating them. The CDR3 consists of 16 residues. CDR3 nucleotide sequence: TGTGCCAGCAGTATTCGGACACCTTATAGCAATCAGCCCCAGCATTTT. This encodes CASSIRTPYSNQPQHF.

The chain recombines TRBV27 with TRBJ1-1; D not certain. Trimming took off 3 bases at V and 5 bases at J, with 10 bases between the two ends. The germline V gene has CDR1 MNHEY and CDR2 SMNVEV (reference sequence). There are 13 residues in the CDR3. The CDR3 sequence: CASSFLRNTEAFF. The CDR3 DNA is TGTGCCAGCAGTTTCCTCCGTAATACTGAAGCTTTCTTT.

The chain's CDR3 is CASSSVDRIRLNSPLHF. CDR3 nucleotides: TGTGCCAGCAGTTCCGTCGACAGAATCCGACTTAATTCACCCCTCCACTTT. The gene calls are TRBV27 and TRBJ1-6; D may be TRBD1 (5 bases). CDR3 length equals 17 residues. Germline loops: CDR1 MNHEY, CDR2 SMNVEV (reference sequence). V lost 4 bases and J lost 6, with 19 bases in between.

J is TRBJ2-2 and V is TRBV29-1; 9 bases align to TRBD1. The V segment lost 7 bases and the J segment 4 bases; nucleotides outside the gene matches: 7. Germline CDR1 reads SQVTM; CDR2 reads ANQGSEA. The CDR3 consists of 14 residues. This chain's CDR3 is CSATGTGTTGELFF. The CDR3 DNA is TGCAGCGCAACCGGGACAGGGACCACCGGGGAGCTGTTTTTT.

The chain has TRBV7-2 and TRBJ1-1; 8 bases align to TRBD1. V trimming: 3 bases; J trimming: 1 base; junction bases outside the gene matches: 7. This CDR3 contains 16 residues. CDR1 SGHTA and CDR2 FQGNSA come from the germline V gene. CDR3 sequence reads: CASSFYRGAGNTEAFF. CDR3 bases: TGTGCCAGCAGCTTTTACAGGGGGGCTGGGAACACTGAAGCTTTCTTT.

The chain has TRBV6-5 and TRBJ2-3, with 8 bases that match TRBD2. The V segment lost 7 bases and the J segment 1 base; nucleotides outside the gene matches: 4. The CDR3 covers 14 residues. Germline V CDR1 and CDR2: MNHEY, SVGAGI. In DNA form, the CDR3 reads TGTGCCAGCAACCGCGGGAGGCGCACAGATACGCAGTATTTT. The encoded protein is CASNRGRRTDTQYF.

J is TRBJ1-2 and V is TRBV4-3; D is ambiguous. Germline V CDR1 and CDR2: LGHNA, YSLEER. The CDR3 runs to 15 residues. V gave up 0 bases and J gave up 8 bases, with 16 bases separating them. The CDR3 region is CASSQDWRSVRGYTF. The CDR3 nucleotides read TGCGCCAGCAGCCAAGATTGGCGGAGCGTTCGGGGCTACACCTTC.

CDR3 nucleotides: TGCGCCAGCAGCCCGGGACAGACGTACGAGCAGTACGTC. Amino acid sequence: CASSPGQTYEQYV. V is TRBV10-1 and J is TRBJ2-7; 7 bases fit TRBD1. CDR1 is WNHNN and CDR2 is SYGVQD in the germline V gene (reference sequence). CDR3 length: 13 amino acids. The trim removed 6 bases at V and 4 bases at J, leaving 6 bases unmatched.

This chain joins TRBV10-2 and TRBJ2-1; tentatively, D is TRBD2 (6 bases). Germline CDR1 and CDR2: WSHSY and SAAADI. The CDR3 spans 15 residues. The V end was cut by 6 bases, the J end by 8 bases, with 20 bases between. CDR3 sequence: CASRAGLRRSDEQFF. In DNA, the CDR3 is TGCGCCAGCAGGGCGGGACTCCGGAGGAGCGATGAGCAGTTCTTC.

The chain joins TRBV9 to TRBJ1-5; the D gene is possibly TRBD1 (5 bases). Germline CDR1 is SGDLS and CDR2 is YYNGEE. The CDR3 is 15 amino acids. Trimming removed 3 bases at V and 6 bases at J, with 16 bases between. The CDR3 sequence: CASSARAQGSQPQHF. The DNA for the CDR3 is TGTGCCAGCAGCGCACGAGCCCAGGGTAGTCAGCCCCAGCATTTT.

The chain joins TRBV5-5 to TRBJ2-1, with 13 bases aligning to TRBD2. The CDR3 is 16 residues long. V shed 4 bases and J 6 bases; nucleotides not matched to a gene: 7. Germline CDR1 reads SGHKS; CDR2 reads YYEKEE (reference sequence). Here the CDR3 DNA reads TGTGCCAGCAGCCCAACCGGACTAGCGGGAGTCAATGAGCAGTTCTTC. Protein sequence: CASSPTGLAGVNEQFF.

This chain links TRBV6-5 with TRBJ1-2, with D tentatively TRBD1 (6 bases). This CDR3 has 13 residues. Germline lookup yields CDR1 MNHEY and CDR2 SVGAGI. Trimming took off 6 bases at V and 4 bases at J, with 12 bases between the two ends. The DNA of the CDR3 is TGTGCCAGCAGCGCTACAGGGTTCTATGGCTACACCTTC. As protein: CASSATGFYGYTF.

This clone was found a few times. The chain has TRBV20-1 and TRBJ2-1, with D possibly being TRBD2 (5 bases). Trimming took 3 bases from V and 14 from J, leaving 14 bases between them. From germline, CDR1 is DFQATT and CDR2 SNEGSKA (reference sequence). The CDR3 is 11 amino acids. The CDR3 sequence is CSARRDLAEFF. The CDR3, as DNA: TGCAGTGCTAGGAGGGATTTGGCCGAGTTCTTC.

The chain recombines TRBV7-2 with TRBJ2-5; D remains unclear. Trimming removed 5 bases from V and 2 bases from J, with 9 bases in between. Germline V gene sequence: CDR1 SGHTA, CDR2 FQGNSA. This CDR3 is built from 13 residues. The CDR3 reads CASSPWRQETQYF. The CDR3, as DNA: TGTGCCAGCAGCCCTTGGCGGCAAGAGACCCAGTACTTC.

The chain has TRBV14 and TRBJ1-2; 7 bases are shared with TRBD1. Trimming cost V 1 base and J 4 bases; bases outside gene matches: 0. The CDR3 covers 13 residues. Germline assignment: CDR1 SGHDN and CDR2 FVKESK. The CDR3 nucleotides read TGTGCCAGCAGCCAAGGGACAGGCTATGGCTACACCTTC. Protein product: CASSQGTGYGYTF.

The chain links TRBV9 to TRBJ2-5; 9 positions agree with TRBD2. The germline V gene encodes CDR1 SGDLS and CDR2 YYNGEE. Trimming cost V 4 bases and J 4 bases; bases outside gene matches: 2. The CDR3 totals 13 residues. The CDR3 DNA is TGTGCCAGCAGCATTAGCGGGGGAGAGACCCAGTACTTC. Amino acids: CASSISGGETQYF.

This clone was found a few times. CDR3 in amino acids: CATSRRTGGPSGETQYF. In DNA form, the CDR3 reads TGTGCCACCTCAAGAAGGACAGGGGGGCCCTCTGGGGAGACCCAGTACTTC. The V gene is TRBV15, the J gene TRBJ2-5; 10 nucleotides align to TRBD1. Germline CDR1 reads LNHNV; CDR2 reads YYDKDF (reference sequence). The CDR3 consists of 17 residues. V lost 8 bases, J lost 5 bases, and 17 bases stayed unmatched.

This clone was counted a few times. CDR3 nucleotides: TGTGCCAGCAGTGAATTCAGGGTGAATTATGGCTACACCTTC. This sequence encodes CASSEFRVNYGYTF. The chain combines TRBV2 with TRBJ1-2, with D possibly TRBD1 on 5 matching bases. Germline CDR1 and CDR2: SNHLY and FYNNEI. Trimming cost V 2 bases and J 5 bases, with 12 bases left between them. The CDR3 has 14 residues.

This chain connects TRBV5-1 to TRBJ1-3, with D possibly TRBD1 on 5 matching bases. Germline loops: CDR1 SGHRS, CDR2 YFSETQ. V was pared by 0 bases and J by 2 bases, with 15 bases between. The CDR3 extends over 17 amino acids. The CDR3 sequence: CASSLVAGTPPGNTIYF. As DNA, the CDR3 is TGCGCCAGCAGCTTGGTGGCAGGGACTCCTCCTGGAAACACCATATATTTT.

The chain is built from TRBV2 and TRBJ2-1; tentatively, D is TRBD1 (6 bases). The V gene's germline CDR1 is SNHLY and CDR2 FYNNEI. This CDR3 comprises 12 residues. Trimming took off 5 bases at V and 4 bases at J, with 6 bases between the two ends. In DNA, the CDR3 is TGTGCCAGCAGTACAGGGTACAATGAGCAGTTCTTC. It translates to CASSTGYNEQFF.

V gene TRBV7-9 combines with J gene TRBJ2-2; 8 bases are shared with TRBD1. CDR1 SEHNR and CDR2 FQNEAQ come from the germline V gene (reference sequence). Unmatched junction bases numbered 12, after V lost 11 bases and J lost 7 bases. The CDR3 is 14 residues long. In DNA form, the CDR3 reads TGTGCCGGGCGGACAGGGACAACACACGGGGAGCTGTTTTTT. Its translation is CAGRTGTTHGELFF.

The genes are TRBV5-6 and TRBJ1-2; D may be TRBD1 (6 bases). V was trimmed by 4 bases and J by 4 bases, leaving 17 bases between them. The CDR3 contains 15 residues. Per germline, CDR1 SGHDT and CDR2 YYEEEE. CDR3 loop: CASSDGTLMSYGYTF. The CDR3 nucleotides read TGTGCCAGCAGCGACGGGACATTGATGAGCTATGGCTACACCTTC.

V is TRBV14 and J is TRBJ2-7, with D hard to call. Germline V gene sequence: CDR1 SGHDN, CDR2 FVKESK. The V and J ends lost 1 base and 6 bases respectively, with 4 bases between them. CDR3 length equals 11 residues. Here the CDR3 reads CASSQGLEQYF. Written as DNA, the CDR3 is TGTGCCAGCAGCCAAGGACTCGAGCAGTACTTC. The whole variable domain, filled in from reference TRBV14 and TRBJ2-7, reads EAGVTQFPSHSVIEKGQTVTLRCDPISGHDNLYWYRRVMGKEIKFLLHFVKESKQDESGMPNNRFLAERTGGTYSTLKVQPAELEDSGVYFCASSQGLEQYFGPGTRLTVT.

The chain couples TRBV18 to TRBJ2-7; D perhaps matches TRBD1 (5 bases). Germline V gene data show CDR1 as KGHSH and CDR2 as LQKENI. This CDR3 is 13 amino acids long. V lost 2 bases, J lost 5 bases, and 10 bases lay in between. The CDR3 loop is CASSPGHVHEQYF. DNA for the CDR3: TGTGCCAGCTCACCAGGACATGTCCACGAGCAGTACTTC.